The subject of this entry is one T cell receptor (beta chain). Its antigen is as yet unknown. The source of the sample is a study of radiotherapy plus CTLA-4 blockade in lung cancer. Regarding the study as a whole: It was early blood T cell clone dynamics, with interferon-beta, that reportedly best predicted response.

Profiling relied on immunoSEQ multiplex PCR, and the TCRdb table lists in-frame clones only, not all of them. The sample holds more than 65,000 clones, roughly 87% seen once. This clonotype was sampled from a human donor with non-small cell lung cancer who had stable disease on radiotherapy plus ipilimumab. Sequenced material: peripheral blood, taken from a patient treated with radiotherapy plus ipilimumab.

The CDR3 loop is CASSQPTGTAGNQPQHF. In DNA, the CDR3 is TGCGCCAGCAGTCAACCGACAGGGACCGCTGGAAATCAGCCCCAGCATTTT. The chain has TRBV23-1 and TRBJ1-5; 7 nucleotides line up with TRBD1. TRBV23-1 is classed as an ORF, of uncertain function. Germline trimming cut 2 bases from V and 4 bases from J; bases unmatched to any gene: 11. The length of the CDR3 is 17 residues.